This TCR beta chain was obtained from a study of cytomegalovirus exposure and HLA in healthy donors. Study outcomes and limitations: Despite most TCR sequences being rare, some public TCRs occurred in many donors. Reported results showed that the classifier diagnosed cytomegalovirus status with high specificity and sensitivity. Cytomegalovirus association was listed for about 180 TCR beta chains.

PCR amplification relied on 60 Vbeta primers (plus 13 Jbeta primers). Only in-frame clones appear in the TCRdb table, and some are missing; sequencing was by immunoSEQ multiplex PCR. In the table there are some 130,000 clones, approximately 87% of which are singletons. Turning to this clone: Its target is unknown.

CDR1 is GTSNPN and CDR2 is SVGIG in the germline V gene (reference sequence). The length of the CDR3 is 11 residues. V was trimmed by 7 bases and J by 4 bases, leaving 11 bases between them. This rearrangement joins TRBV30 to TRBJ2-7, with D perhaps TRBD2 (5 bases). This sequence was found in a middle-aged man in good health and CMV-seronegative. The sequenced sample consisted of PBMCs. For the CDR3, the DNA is TGTGCCTACAAATGGGAGTACGAGCAGTACTTC. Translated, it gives CAYKWEYEQYF.